This T cell receptor (beta chain) was profiled in a study of cytomegalovirus exposure and HLA in healthy donors (dated by TCRdb to about 2017). Some background on the complete study: In an earlier analysis of approximately 640 of the donors, approximately 300 Gb of sequence data and 117 million unique TCR beta sequences from 150 million to 200 million T cells were reported. Roughly 300 gigabases of sequencing data and around 85 million unique TCR sequences made up an early release that covered roughly 670 HLA-typed donors. Using immunosequencing, the study profiled T cell repertoires from 640 or so subjects and related those repertoires to cytomegalovirus serostatus. Because of strong linkage in the cohort, roughly five DR-DQ haplotypes were treated as single units for association and clustering. A separate validation cohort of 90 to 150 different subjects was used in addition to the roughly 620-subject first cohort. Rather than using new phenotypic data, the later analysis identified candidate immune exposures from TCR beta sequences and from how often those sequences occurred across donors. Of the roughly 400 genotyped donors, less than 90% were placed in the genetic ancestry cluster associated with self-reported Caucasian donors. A later genetic analysis used genome-wide SNP genotypes for about 60% of the roughly 700 donors, treating that subset as a discovery cohort. The study aimed to test whether cataloging public T cell receptors could reveal signatures of past pathogen exposure. Across 398 genotyped donors of the cohort, an average of about 200,000 unique TCR beta nucleotide sequences per donor were sequenced, and approximately 17% of those sequences were non-productive. To decide whether each TCR beta V gene segment behaved as functional or pseudogenic, an earlier analysis of fewer than 750 of the donors relied on high-throughput TCR beta sequencing. Donor age, sex, ethnicity and CMV serostatus were compiled alongside the repertoire data. The number of donors typed differed by locus, with roughly 629-640 for A, B, C, DRB1 and DQB1, around 520 for DQA1, 600 to 610 for DPA1, and approximately 470 for DPB1. In a later analysis, previously published TCR beta repertoires from about 670 donors were re-analyzed and high-resolution HLA genotyping was added so that TCR occurrence patterns could be studied. HLA typing included class I and class II loci at four-digit resolution. All discovery cohort repertoires had been generated using a single sequencing platform. To predict cytomegalovirus infection status, the study combined high-throughput TCR immunosequencing, statistical association of individual TCRs with disease status, and machine learning. The investigation overall reported the following: In a later analysis, the rate of TCR association differed among HLA loci, with DRB1 alleles having the most associated TCRs and HLA-C alleles having the fewest. According to a later analysis, parvovirus B19, influenza, CMV and Epstein-Barr virus appeared linked to several top co-occurrence clusters. Strong co-occurrence of HLA alleles, especially DR and DQ, made assigning TCR associations to individual alleles difficult. Some IMGT-functional V segments, including TRBV6-2 and TRBV6-3, could not be told apart with the 87-base-pair reads, so those segments were excluded. The presence/absence analyses assumed that sequencing depth was roughly uniform across donors, and that assumption may not be true. A cluster of highly shared sequence variants was judged likely to represent a technical artifact of the sequencing pipeline. Across donors, most TCR sequences were observed very rarely, whereas some public TCRs were present in many individuals. At a false discovery rate of 0.05, a later analysis linked fewer than 20,000 TCR beta sequences to specific HLA alleles. For the cohort, immune exposure information was limited to CMV serostatus. Only TCR beta chains were sequenced in this cohort, and the absence of alpha or paired-chain data limited detectable features. A further reported finding was that TCR beta sequences accurately predicted the HLA-A and HLA-B alleles for most subjects in the first cohort. In vitro tests confirmed that three of the cytomegalovirus-associated TCR beta chains recognize cytomegalovirus antigens. The authors suggested that the approach could potentially be extended to other disease states and immunological phenotypes. In the study, some 180 TCR beta chains were listed as associated with cytomegalovirus. In a later genetic analysis, a missense DCLRE1C variant was associated with V-gene and J-gene trimming of TCR beta chains, and the association was replicated in an independent cohort. In both the original and validation cohorts, the classifier was reported to diagnose cytomegalovirus status with high specificity and sensitivity. Correlated functional status among segregating V segments might reflect linkage disequilibrium, but an unknown experimental factor could not be ruled out. Because HLA typing was unavailable for some donors at each locus, only the typed subset was used in association tests. Because counts were too low, fewer than 20 rarely observed V segments, including chromosome 9 orphons, were excluded from the earlier analysis of 587 of the donors. A later analysis found that HLA-associated TCR beta chains were more clonally expanded and had lower generation probabilities than equally common non-associated chains. In a later genetic analysis, fewer N-insertions in productive TCRs were reported among donors in an Asian-associated ancestry cluster than the roughly 670-donor mean. In a later analysis, most CMV-associated TCR beta chains were found to appear HLA-restricted, with HLA associations seemingly driven largely by CMV exposure. In an earlier analysis of approximately 590 of the donors, most TCR beta V segments appeared in productive rearrangements about 90% or about 30% of the time, broadly matching IMGT annotations.

Receptor libraries were prepared by the immunoSEQ multiplex PCR assay. For the multiplex PCR, a mixture combining 60 forward primers for TCR Vbeta segments and 13 reverse primers for TCR Jbeta segments was used. A multiplex PCR assay on genomic DNA amplified the CDR3 region of rearranged TCR beta genes. The Illumina HiSeq System was used to sequence the amplified TCR beta libraries as 87-base-pair reads. On the study's bioinformatics: A later analysis tallied approximately 87 million unique TCR beta chains across the 666 repertoires, and around 9.9 million of those chains were shared by two or more donors. Raw reads were error-corrected and collapsed into unique sequences by a nearest-neighbor algorithm in which closely related sequences were merged to remove PCR and sequencing errors. Alignment of CDR3 sequences to IMGT reference sequences was used to assign V, D and J gene segments. For a sequence to be retained, a match of at least six nucleotides to both a V gene segment and a J gene segment was required. A rearrangement was called productive if the CDR3 had no stop codons and remained in frame with V and J, and every other rearrangement was called non-productive. CDR3 was defined by IMGT convention, running from the second conserved V-encoded cysteine to the conserved J-encoded phenylalanine. Sequences without an unambiguous match to a single V gene segment were excluded from the earlier analysis of 450 to 750 of the donors. An earlier analysis of several hundred of the donors called V segments functional above 56.7% productive rearrangements and segregating when the between-donor standard deviation exceeded 5%. A statistical classification framework was built for diagnosing cytomegalovirus status from the catalog of TCR beta chain sequences. V and J gene assignment, in a later analysis, came from comparing TCR nucleotide sequences with IMGT/GENE-DB human TR gene sequences. In a later analysis, CDR3 sequences and most-parsimonious VDJ recombination scenarios were assigned using the TCRdist pipeline. In a later analysis, each TCR beta chain was defined by its CDR3 amino acid sequence together with its V-gene family, and reads lacking a unique V-gene family were excluded. As a way to deal with suspected cross-contamination and a sequencing artifact, a later analysis dropped 450 to 600 nucleotide sequences that were highly shared and had low generation probability. A later analysis calculated a clonal expansion index for each public chain from normalized within-repertoire ranks of inferred template counts. In a later analysis, generation probabilities were computed using a VDJ recombination model fitted to out-of-frame rearrangements, and the results were checked against IGoR. In a later analysis, hypergeometric tests were used to score TCR-TCR, TCR-HLA and TCR-CMV co-occurrence, with a repertoire-size bias correction applied to TCR pairs. In a later analysis, false discovery rates were estimated by permuting HLA or CMV assignments 20 times. In a later analysis, co-occurring TCRs were grouped using DBSCAN, and TCRdist sequence similarity was added for clustering within HLA-allele-positive subsets. Repertoires with fewer than 30,000 or more than 120,000 public chains were left out of co-occurrence clustering, as were about 5 repertoires with anomalous nucleotide sharing. TCRdb re-hosts the immuneACCESS table, in-frame sequences only. Its copies lack some clones; in the studies checked, an unresolved V gene accounts for under half of them, and the cause for the rest is not known. V and J calls and clone size are copied from that table; D and trimming were computed from the DNA. In this sample the table shows 200,000 or so clones, around 76% of which occur a single time. 0.6% to 0.65% of the sample comes from the top ten.

The cohort comprised fewer than 750 healthy bone marrow donors. At the time of sampling, every cohort member was nominally healthy, though immune exposures that went unrecorded were likely present. The donor tested CMV seronegative and was one of the 352 seronegative cohort members. Each donor provided a peripheral blood sample, and peripheral blood mononuclear cells were used for TCR beta sequencing. The Qiagen DNeasy Blood Extraction Kit was used to extract genomic DNA from the blood cell samples. With respect to this clone: Its antigen target is currently unknown. The sample holds no much larger clone one base away, and base qualities are not on file.

The CDR3 starts with the cysteine, ends with the phenylalanine, and has 16 residues. Only the CDR3 DNA stays, 48 bases, in frame from base 1. From a lookup of the germline V gene, CDR1 and CDR2 are MDHEN and SYDVKM. Trimming at the junction amounts to 3 bases on V and 0 bases on J, and the germline ends lie 15 bases apart. The receptor's source is a man aged 18 to 30 in good health and CMV-seronegative. Material: PBMCs. Here the chain combines TRBV28 and TRBJ2-7, with a tentative D gene TRBD2 over 5 matching bases. The DNA is TGTGCCAGCAGTTTCTCCCTCGGGGTAGGCTCCTACGAGCAGTACTTC. This codes for CASSFSLGVGSYEQYF.